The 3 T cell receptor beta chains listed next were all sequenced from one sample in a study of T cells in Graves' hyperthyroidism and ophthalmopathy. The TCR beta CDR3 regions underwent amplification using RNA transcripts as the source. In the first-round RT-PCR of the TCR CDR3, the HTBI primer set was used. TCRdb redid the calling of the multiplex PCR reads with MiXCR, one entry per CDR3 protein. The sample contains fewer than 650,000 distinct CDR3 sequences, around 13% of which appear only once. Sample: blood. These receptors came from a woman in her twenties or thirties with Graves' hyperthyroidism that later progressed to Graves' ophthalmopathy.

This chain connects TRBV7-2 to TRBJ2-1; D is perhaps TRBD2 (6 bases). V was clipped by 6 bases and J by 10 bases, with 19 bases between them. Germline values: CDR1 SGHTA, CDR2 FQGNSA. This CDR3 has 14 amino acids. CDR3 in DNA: TGTGCCAGCAGATACCCCGGGACTGATGGGGAGCAGTTCTTC. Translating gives CASRYPGTDGEQFF.

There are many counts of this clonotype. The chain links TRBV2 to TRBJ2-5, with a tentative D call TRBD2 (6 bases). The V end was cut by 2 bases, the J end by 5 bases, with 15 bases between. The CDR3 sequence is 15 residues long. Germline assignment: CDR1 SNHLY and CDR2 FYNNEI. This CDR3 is CASSERGQAGETQYF. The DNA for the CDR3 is TGTGCCAGCAGTGAAAGGGGCCAGGCGGGGGAGACCCAGTACTTC.

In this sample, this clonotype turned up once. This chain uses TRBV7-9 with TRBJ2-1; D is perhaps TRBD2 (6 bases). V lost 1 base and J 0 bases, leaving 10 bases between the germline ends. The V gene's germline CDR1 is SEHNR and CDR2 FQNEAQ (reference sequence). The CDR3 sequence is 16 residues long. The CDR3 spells CASSLVLANSYNEQFF. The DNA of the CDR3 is TGTGCCAGCAGCTTAGTTCTAGCGAACTCCTACAATGAGCAGTTCTTC.